This entry lists 23 T cell receptor beta chains sequenced from one sample in a study of shared clonotypes between healthy human individuals. Generated by immunoSEQ multiplex PCR, the TCRdb table keeps only in-frame clones and is missing some. The data contain approximately 2,000,000 clones, roughly 93% of them singletons. CD45RO negativity and positive selection for CCR7 defined naive CD8 cells, a population that excluded terminally differentiated effector memory CD45RA+ cells. Sequenced: naive CD8+ T cells from PBMCs. All receptors derive from a man aged 18 to 30 in good health. Some clones in this sample may be carry-over from other donors' samples.

This clone was seen more than once but under ten times. The V call is TRBV2, the J call TRBJ2-2; a possible D gene is TRBD2 (5 bases). Trimming shortened V by 6 bases and J by 5 bases, and 7 bases separated the two germline ends. CDR1 SNHLY and CDR2 FYNNEI come from the germline V gene. The CDR3 sequence is 12 residues long. CDR3 protein: CASSTRTGELFF. In nucleotides, the CDR3 is TGTGCCAGCAGCACTAGGACCGGGGAGCTGTTTTTT.

This chain links TRBV4-2 with TRBJ1-2, with 7 bases matching TRBD1. The V gene end was trimmed by 0 bases and the J gene end by 4 bases; junction bases not matched to a gene: 8. Germline-derived CDR1 and CDR2 are LGHNA and YNFKEQ. The CDR3 is 16 residues long. The CDR3 here is CASSQEGTVATYGYTF. The CDR3 nucleotides read TGTGCCAGCAGCCAAGAGGGGACAGTTGCGACCTATGGCTACACCTTC.

The chain carries TRBV19 and TRBJ1-5; D possibly corresponds to TRBD1 (6 bases). Trimming left V 9 bases short and J 3 bases short, with 12 bases between. The CDR3 runs 13 residues. Germline CDR1 LNHDA, CDR2 SQIVND (reference sequence). In DNA form, the CDR3 reads TGTGCCAGCAGACAGGAGTACAATCAGCCCCAGCATTTT. It specifies CASRQEYNQPQHF.

J is TRBJ1-5 and V is TRBV28; 9 bases are a match to TRBD1. The CDR3 sequence is 17 residues long. The V gene's germline CDR1 is MDHEN and CDR2 SYDVKM. V lost 3 bases, J lost 2 bases, and 8 bases stayed unmatched. The CDR3 region is CASSFPYRDRGNQPQHF. CDR3 DNA sequence: TGTGCCAGCAGTTTTCCGTACCGGGACAGGGGCAATCAGCCCCAGCATTTT.

V and J are TRBV10-1 and TRBJ2-1; D uncertain. Germline lookup yields CDR1 WNHNN and CDR2 SYGVQD (reference sequence). V lost 6 bases and J lost 1, with 7 bases in between. The CDR3 is 13 residues long. In DNA, the CDR3 is TGCGCCAGCAGCCGGGCGTCCTACAATGAGCAGTTCTTC. This translates into CASSRASYNEQFF.

The CDR3 DNA is TGTGCCTGGAGTGGGGTTAGCGGGAGGGGAGTGAGAGAGACCCAGTACTTC. This codes for CAWSGVSGRGVRETQYF. The chain is built from TRBV30 and TRBJ2-5; 11 positions match TRBD2. CDR1 GTSNPN and CDR2 SVGIG come from the germline V gene (reference sequence). This CDR3 comprises 17 residues. The V segment lost 1 base and the J segment 4 bases; nucleotides outside the gene matches: 11.

This clone was seen only a few times. The V call is TRBV10-3, the J call TRBJ2-2; tentatively, D is TRBD2 (5 bases). This CDR3 comprises 16 residues. The V gene's germline CDR1 is ENHRY and CDR2 SYGVKD. V dropped 8 bases and J dropped 0 bases, with 16 bases sitting between them. CDR3 in amino acids: CAILTTGNTNTGELFF. The CDR3 DNA reads TGTGCCATCCTAACGACGGGGAATACGAACACCGGGGAGCTGTTTTTT.

This clone was seen once. The chain combines TRBV9 with TRBJ2-3, with D perhaps TRBD1 (6 bases). Germline CDR1 SGDLS, CDR2 YYNGEE. This CDR3 has 16 amino acids. With 2 bases removed from V and 2 bases from J, the gap between germline ends came to 15 bases. This CDR3 reads CASSVSTGGTTDTQYF. The CDR3, as DNA: TGTGCCAGCAGCGTTTCGACAGGAGGTACCACAGATACGCAGTATTTT. The full variable domain, in which reference TRBV9 and TRBJ2-3 provide the parts outside the CDR3, is DSGVTQTPKHLITATGQRVTLRCSPRSGDLSVYWYQQSLDQGLQFLIQYYNGEERAKGNILERFSAQQFPDLHSELNLSSLELGDSALYFCASSVSTGGTTDTQYFGPGTRLTVL.

This clone appeared once. The chain recombines TRBV9 with TRBJ2-1; 8 bases map to TRBD2. The CDR3 loop spans 15 amino acids. Germline CDR1 reads SGDLS; CDR2 reads YYNGEE. Trimming at V came to 2 bases and at J to 6 bases, leaving 7 bases not matched to a gene. Here the CDR3 DNA reads TGTGCCAGCAGCGTTGACAGCGGGGGTAGCAATGAGCAGTTCTTC. This translates into CASSVDSGGSNEQFF.

The genes are TRBV21-1 and TRBJ2-7; the table's TRBD1 call for D was not verified on the DNA. TRBV21-1 is recorded as a pseudogene. This CDR3 comprises 14 residues. The CDR3 bases are TGTGCCAGCACCCAACAGGGGTTCTCCTACGAGCAGTACTTC. Residues: CASTQQGFSYEQYF.

The rearrangement links TRBV30 to TRBJ2-7; 7 bases line up with TRBD1. V was clipped by 1 base and J by 2 bases; unmatched bases: 14. In germline, CDR1 is GTSNPN, CDR2 SVGIG (reference sequence). The CDR3 spans 17 residues. CDR3: CAWSASVRDSNPYEQYF. Written as DNA, the CDR3 is TGTGCCTGGAGTGCTTCCGTCCGGGACAGCAACCCCTACGAGCAGTACTTC. The complete variable domain, with remaining parts taken from reference TRBV30 and TRBJ2-7, reads SQTIHQWPATLVQPVGSPLSLECTVEGTSNPNLYWYRQAAGRGLQLLFYSVGIGQISSEVPQNLSASRPQDRQFILSSKKLLLSDSGFYLCAWSASVRDSNPYEQYFGPGTRLTVT.

Of note for this clone: Other DNA sequences from this sample encode an identical CDR3 as well. The rearrangement links TRBV6-5 to TRBJ1-1; tentative D call: TRBD1 (5 bases). Germline lookup yields CDR1 MNHEY and CDR2 SVGAGI. This CDR3 has 14 residues. V shed 0 bases and J shed 4 bases, with 9 bases lying between them. The CDR3 sequence: CASSYSRGSTEAFF. CDR3 nucleotide sequence: TGTGCCAGCAGTTACTCGCGGGGGAGCACTGAAGCTTTCTTT.

The chain has TRBV28 and TRBJ2-7; possibly TRBD1 or TRBD2 for D (7 bases each). The germline gives CDR1 MDHEN, CDR2 SYDVKM. This CDR3 is built from 14 residues. The germline V and J ends were trimmed by 8 bases and 5 bases, with 19 bases remaining between them. The CDR3 DNA follows: TGTGCCAGCCGGGGGGCAGGGGACAGTCACGAGCAGTACTTC. Protein product: CASRGAGDSHEQYF. Full variable domain (rest looked up from reference TRBV28 and TRBJ2-7): DVKVTQSSRYLVKRTGEKVFLECVQDMDHENMFWYRQDPGLGLRLIYFSYDVKMKEKGDIPEGYSVSREKKERFSLILESASTNQTSMYLCASRGAGDSHEQYFGPGTRLTVT.

The chain carries TRBV6-6 and TRBJ2-1, with D perhaps TRBD1 (7 bases). Per germline, CDR1 MNHNY and CDR2 SVGAGI (reference sequence). Trimming pared 4 bases from V and 8 bases from J, leaving 18 bases between. CDR3 length equals 15 residues. The CDR3 nucleotides read TGTGCCAGCAGTTTCGGGCAGGGGGGTTTAGATGAGCAGTTCTTC. Protein: CASSFGQGGLDEQFF.

V gene TRBV30 combines with J gene TRBJ2-5; tentatively, D is TRBD1 (6 bases). The ends were cut back, 1 base at V and 2 bases at J, with 20 bases in the middle. The germline V gene encodes CDR1 GTSNPN and CDR2 SVGIG (reference sequence). This CDR3 contains 17 residues. DNA for the CDR3: TGTGCCTGGAGTGCGCTGGACAGCCACGGATGGCAAGAGACCCAGTACTTC. Translation gives CAWSALDSHGWQETQYF.

The rearrangement uses TRBV12-2 and TRBJ1-1. TRBV12-2 is noted as a pseudogene. There are 13 residues in the CDR3. CDR3 in amino acids: CASREGGIVEAFF. CDR3 DNA sequence: TGTGCAAGTCGGGAGGGGGGTATTGTTGAAGCTTTCTTT.

The V gene is TRBV5-1, the J gene TRBJ2-2; 8 bases map to TRBD1. CDR1 is SGHRS, CDR2 YFSETQ, per germline. The CDR3 loop spans 16 amino acids. V shed 2 bases and J 7 bases; nucleotides not matched to a gene: 10. In DNA form, the CDR3 reads TGCGCCAGCAGCTTAGCATATTTGACAGGGGTCGGGGAGCTGTTTTTT. It yields the protein CASSLAYLTGVGELFF.

The V and J genes are TRBV14 and TRBJ2-1; TRBD2 aligns across 7 bases. Germline trimming cut 3 bases from V and 5 bases from J; bases unmatched to any gene: 7. The CDR3 has 15 amino acids. Per the germline V gene, CDR1 is SGHDN and CDR2 is FVKESK. CDR3 DNA: TGTGCCAGCAGCCAGCTCTCTAGCGGCGACAATGAGCAGTTCTTC. Residues: CASSQLSSGDNEQFF. The full variable domain, its missing parts supplied by reference TRBV14 and TRBJ2-1, is EAGVTQFPSHSVIEKGQTVTLRCDPISGHDNLYWYRRVMGKEIKFLLHFVKESKQDESGMPNNRFLAERTGGTYSTLKVQPAELEDSGVYFCASSQLSSGDNEQFFGPGTRLTVL.

This clone appeared a single time. This chain links TRBV27 with TRBJ2-1; D possibly corresponds to TRBD1 (6 bases). The CDR3 length is 15 residues. Trimming took off 3 bases at V and 4 bases at J, with 13 bases between the two ends. Germline loops: CDR1 MNHEY, CDR2 SMNVEV (reference sequence). The CDR3 DNA sequence: TGTGCCAGCAGTTTCTTCCAGGGGAAATACAATGAGCAGTTCTTC. Its protein product is CASSFFQGKYNEQFF.

This chain links TRBV7-6 with TRBJ2-1; D is possibly TRBD2 (5 bases). The V and J ends lost 4 bases and 2 bases respectively, with 18 bases between them. This CDR3 is 17 amino acids long. Germline V gene data show CDR1 as SGHVS and CDR2 as FNYEAQ. The CDR3, as DNA: TGTGCCAGCAGCTCAACCGGGCAACTAGGGCCCTACAATGAGCAGTTCTTC. This codes for CASSSTGQLGPYNEQFF.

The genes are TRBV11-2 and TRBJ2-7; 10 bases agree with TRBD2. Germline-derived CDR1 and CDR2 are SGHAT and FQNNGV. The CDR3 spans 17 residues. V shed 3 bases and J 0 bases; nucleotides not matched to a gene: 8. CDR3 loop: CASSFGSGRASSYEQYF. In nucleotides, the CDR3 is TGTGCCAGCAGCTTCGGAAGCGGGAGGGCCAGCTCCTACGAGCAGTACTTC.

CDR3 bases: TGTGCCAGCAGTGACTTAAGCGTCAGCTCCTACGAGCAGTACTTC. This codes for CASSDLSVSSYEQYF. The chain has TRBV28 and TRBJ2-7, with unresolved D. The V and J ends lost 5 bases and 0 bases respectively, with 14 bases between them. The CDR3 is 15 amino acids. The germline CDR1 and CDR2 sequences are MDHEN and SYDVKM. The full variable domain, its missing parts supplied by reference TRBV28 and TRBJ2-7, is DVKVTQSSRYLVKRTGEKVFLECVQDMDHENMFWYRQDPGLGLRLIYFSYDVKMKEKGDIPEGYSVSREKKERFSLILESASTNQTSMYLCASSDLSVSSYEQYFGPGTRLTVT.

This chain links TRBV29-1 with TRBJ2-7; no definite D call. Germline-derived CDR1 and CDR2 are SQVTM and ANQGSEA. The CDR3 has 11 residues. V lost 2 bases and J lost 3, with 5 bases in between. CDR3 sequence (DNA): TGCAGCGTTGAATCGGGCTACGAGCAGTACTTC. Its protein is CSVESGYEQYF.